This entry concerns a single T cell receptor beta chain. Its specificity is unknown. Germline V gene data show CDR1 as SGDLS and CDR2 as YYNGEE. Trimming took 0 bases from V and 3 from J, leaving 16 bases between them. The CDR3 length is 16 residues. These data belong to a study of T cell responses to AZD1222 COVID-19 vaccine. Overall study context: The study pooled second doses at about 4 or about 12 weeks.

The data were produced by immunoSEQ multiplex PCR, yet TCRdb's version contains in-frame clones alone and is incomplete. The table has some 120,000 clones, over 75% seen once. Study-level points and caveats: Reports indicate that nearly half of spike-specific TCRs are directed at unmutated variant regions. Repertoire sampling happened only post peak T cell response.

This specimen was peripheral blood, taken on day 0 of AZD1222 vaccination. The chain couples TRBV9 to TRBJ2-7; no reliable D call. The source is an adult in good health. The CDR3 sequence: CASSVGSQTNYYEQYF. Here the CDR3 DNA reads TGTGCCAGCAGCGTAGGATCCCAAACCAACTACTACGAGCAGTACTTC.